This TCR beta chain originates from a study of blood T cell repertoires in COVID-19. V was cut by 6 bases and J by 3 bases, with 11 bases left in between. The CDR3 runs 13 residues. Germline loops: CDR1 MNHEY, CDR2 SVGAGI. Assay: immunoSEQ multiplex PCR; the TCRdb copy retains only in-frame clones and omits some. The table has 250,000 to 350,000 clones, roughly 88% seen once. The chain is built from TRBV6-5 and TRBJ1-2; D gene ambiguous. This sequence originates from a woman aged 25-40 years who had recovered from COVID-19. The sequencing sample was made of PBMCs or T cells enriched from blood (not recorded which). The CDR3 bases are TGTGCCAGCAGCCTCGACTTCTACTATGGCTACACCTTC. It codes for CASSLDFYYGYTF.